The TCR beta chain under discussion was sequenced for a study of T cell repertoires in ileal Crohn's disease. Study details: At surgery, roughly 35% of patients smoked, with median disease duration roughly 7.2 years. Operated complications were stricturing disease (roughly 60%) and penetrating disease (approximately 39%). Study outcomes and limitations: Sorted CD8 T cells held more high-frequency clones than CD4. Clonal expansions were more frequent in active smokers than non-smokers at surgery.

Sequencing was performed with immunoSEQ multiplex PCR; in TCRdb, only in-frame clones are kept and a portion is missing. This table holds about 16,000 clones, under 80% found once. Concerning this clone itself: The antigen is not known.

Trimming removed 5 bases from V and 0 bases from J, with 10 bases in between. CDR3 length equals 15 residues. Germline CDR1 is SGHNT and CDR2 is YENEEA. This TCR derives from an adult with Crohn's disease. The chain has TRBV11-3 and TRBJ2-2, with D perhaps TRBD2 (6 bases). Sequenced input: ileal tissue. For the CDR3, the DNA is TGTGCCAGCAGCCCACGACTAGCGAACACCGGGGAGCTGTTTTTT. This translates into CASSPRLANTGELFF.